Given below is one T cell receptor beta chain in context. Its antigen is as yet unknown. Time point: pre-sensitization, week 0. Treatment described: therapeutic diphenylcyclopropenone sensitization with weekly scalp DPC. The study drew its donors from alopecia patients who were 18 to 70 years old and suitable for DPC. This sample was taken from a study of human T cells and chemical hapten exposure. Across the whole study: Affected patients, primarily female, had alopecia areata, totalis or universalis. Study observations and caveats: Sensitizing with DPC caused no change in TCRs above 1 in 1000 frequency.

Original handling: Sequenced samples showed a median of around 91,000 TCRs each, with counts running from roughly 23,000 to 700,000. TCRdb re-derived calls from the RACE reads in MiXCR, one entry per CDR3 protein. The V and J calls and clone size are TCRdb's, not the authors'. The sample yields about 110,000 distinct CDR3 sequences, 12% seen once. The V gene's germline CDR1 is SGHAT and CDR2 FQNNGV. This CDR3 is 13 amino acids long. Trimming at V came to 6 bases and at J to 4 bases, leaving 5 bases not matched to a gene. The specimen was whole blood, collected in connection with sensitization to the hapten diphenylcyclopropenone (DPC). The chain combines TRBV11-2 with TRBJ2-7; TRBD2 matches 8 bases. The sequence derives from a woman aged 45 to 65 with alopecia areata. Some clones in this sample may be carry-over from other donors' samples. CDR3 sequence (DNA): TGTGCCAGCAGGTGGGGACTAGGATACGAGCAGTACTTC. This gives the protein CASRWGLGYEQYF.